The present T cell receptor beta chain was sequenced within a study of blood T cell repertoires in COVID-19. Across the study: Acute and convalescent COVID-19 specimens originated in the United States, Italy and Spain.

Losses at the gene ends were 4 bases for V and 5 bases for J; bases not matched to a gene: 9. CDR3 length: 16 amino acids. Germline V gene lookup returns CDR1 LNHDA and CDR2 SQIVND (reference sequence). The assay was immunoSEQ multiplex PCR, and TCRdb's table has in-frame clones only and misses some. This sample yields roughly 250,000 clones, of which around 85% are seen a single time; approximately 12% belongs to the top ten. The chain uses TRBV19 and TRBJ2-4; 9 nucleotides align to TRBD1. The clonotype comes from a woman in her 30s with COVID-19, enrolled during active disease. The sample comprised peripheral blood. This CDR3 reads CASSTLTGGDENIQYF. The CDR3 region has the DNA TGTGCCAGTAGTACCTTAACAGGGGGCGACGAAAACATTCAGTACTTC. Based on the CDR3 plus reference TRBV19 and TRBJ2-4, the full variable domain is DGGITQSPKYLFRKEGQNVTLSCEQNLNHDAMYWYRQDPGQGLRLIYYSQIVNDFQKGDIAEGYSVSREKKESFPLTVTSAQKNPTAFYLCASSTLTGGDENIQYFGAGTRLSVL.